The 20 T cell receptor beta chains reported below all come from one sample, sequenced in a study of OX40 agonist ivuxolimab in advanced cancers. Assay: immunoSEQ multiplex PCR; the TCRdb copy retains only in-frame clones and omits some. Of 60,000 to 90,000 clones detected, 86% appear once; the ten largest clones hold around 0.75%. Sequencing used CD4+ or CD8+ T cells sorted from blood, obtained in a trial of the OX40 agonist ivuxolimab. Source of these receptors: an adult with an advanced solid tumor such as melanoma, head and neck, liver or kidney cancer.

V is TRBV5-8 and J is TRBJ2-1; D is perhaps TRBD1 or TRBD2 (5 bases each). CDR3 length: 13 amino acids. From germline, CDR1 is SGHTS and CDR2 YDEGEE. Trimming took off 4 bases at V and 8 bases at J, with 13 bases between the two ends. In DNA form, the CDR3 reads TGTGCCAGCAGCGGGGACCTGTCCCATGAGCAGTTCTTC. Amino acids: CASSGDLSHEQFF.

This sequence joins TRBV7-8 and TRBJ1-2, with D uncertain. V lost 5 bases, J lost 4 bases, and 17 bases lay in between. This CDR3 contains 15 residues. Germline V gives CDR1 SGHVS, CDR2 FQNEAQ. The CDR3 region has the DNA TGTGCCAGCAGCCCCACGAGGGCGGCGCTCTATGGCTACACCTTC. Residues: CASSPTRAALYGYTF.

V usage is TRBV20-1 and J usage is TRBJ2-1; D not resolved. Germline values: CDR1 DFQATT, CDR2 SNEGSKA (reference sequence). The CDR3 loop spans 11 amino acids. With 1 base removed from V and 10 bases from J, the gap between germline ends came to 8 bases. The CDR3 DNA is TGCAGTGCTAGAGGTGACGGAGAGCAGTTCTTC. The encoded protein is CSARGDGEQFF.

This clone was seen a single time. V usage is TRBV19 and J usage is TRBJ2-1, with 8 bases fitting TRBD1. The germline gives CDR1 LNHDA, CDR2 SQIVND (reference sequence). V lost 4 bases and J lost 2; bases outside the gene matches: 4. The length of the CDR3 is 15 residues. The CDR3 DNA follows: TGTGCCAGTAGTAAAGACAGGGGCACCTACAATGAGCAGTTCTTC. As protein: CASSKDRGTYNEQFF.

The genes are TRBV7-8 and TRBJ2-2; D is perhaps TRBD1 or TRBD2 (5 bases each). The CDR3 loop spans 15 amino acids. Germline assignment: CDR1 SGHVS and CDR2 FQNEAQ. V was shortened by 5 bases and J by 5 bases, with 15 bases between the two germline ends. The CDR3 loop reads CASSDTGTRTGELFF. The CDR3 DNA reads as TGTGCCAGCAGCGATACCGGGACCAGGACCGGGGAGCTGTTTTTT. The variable domain in full, completed from reference TRBV7-8 and TRBJ2-2, reads GAGVSQSPRYKVAKRGQDVALRCDPISGHVSLFWYQQALGQGPEFLTYFQNEAQLDKSGLPSDRFFAERPEGSVSTLKIQRTQQEDSAVYLCASSDTGTRTGELFFGEGSRLTVL.

This clone came up once. The chain is built from TRBV28 and TRBJ1-5; tentatively, D is TRBD1 (5 bases). The CDR3 is 12 residues long. V lost 6 bases to trimming and J lost 5 bases, with 8 bases between them. Germline-derived CDR1 and CDR2 are MDHEN and SYDVKM. CDR3 DNA: TGTGCCAGCAGGGGGGGAGATCAGCCCCAGCATTTT. Protein: CASRGGDQPQHF. Full variable domain (rest looked up from reference TRBV28 and TRBJ1-5): DVKVTQSSRYLVKRTGEKVFLECVQDMDHENMFWYRQDPGLGLRLIYFSYDVKMKEKGDIPEGYSVSREKKERFSLILESASTNQTSMYLCASRGGDQPQHFGDGTRLSIL.

This chain links TRBV6-6 with TRBJ1-1; 7 bases match TRBD1. Trimming took 7 bases from V and 4 from J; bases not matched to a gene: 12. The CDR3 length is 15 residues. Germline CDR1 MNHNY, CDR2 SVGAGI (reference sequence). The CDR3, as DNA: TGTGCCAGCATGGGACGACAGGGACGAGGCACTGAAGCTTTCTTT. It is translated as CASMGRQGRGTEAFF.

This clone was detected once. Distinct nucleotide sequences in the sample also encode this CDR3. V gene TRBV9 combines with J gene TRBJ1-3, with D hard to call. With 0 bases removed from V and 1 base from J, the gap between germline ends came to 11 bases. Per germline, CDR1 SGDLS and CDR2 YYNGEE. This CDR3 is 16 amino acids long. The CDR3 sequence: CASSVGNPGSGNTIYF. The CDR3 DNA reads TGTGCCAGCAGCGTAGGTAATCCGGGTTCTGGAAACACCATATATTTT.

V is TRBV10-3 and J is TRBJ2-2; 8 nucleotides match TRBD1. V trimming: 10 bases; J trimming: 1 base; junction bases outside the gene matches: 8. Per the germline V gene, CDR1 is ENHRY and CDR2 is SYGVKD. The CDR3 covers 15 residues. In DNA, the CDR3 is TGTGCCAGCAGGGGGCGGGCCTTGAACACCGGGGAGCTGTTTTTT. Translated: CASRGRALNTGELFF.

DNA for the CDR3: TGCAGTGCCGGGGCAGGGTCCACCATATATTTT. Protein: CSAGAGSTIYF. This chain connects TRBV20-1 to TRBJ1-3; a weak D match, TRBD1 (5 bases). V was shortened by 6 bases and J by 9 bases, with 12 bases between the two germline ends. The CDR3 is 11 residues long. The germline V gene has CDR1 DFQATT and CDR2 SNEGSKA (reference sequence).

As to this clone: Other DNA sequences of this sample code for an identical CDR3. The chain carries TRBV29-1 and TRBJ2-3; 9 bases fit TRBD1. Germline values: CDR1 SQVTM, CDR2 ANQGSEA. CDR3 length: 14 amino acids. J lost 6 bases, V lost 2 bases, and 6 bases had no gene match. The DNA of the CDR3 is TGCAGCGTTGAACCGGGACAGGGTATCGATACGCAGTATTTT. It translates to CSVEPGQGIDTQYF.

This chain links TRBV7-2 with TRBJ2-4; no clear D gene. V lost 3 bases and J lost 0, with 12 bases in between. The germline gives CDR1 SGHTA, CDR2 FQGNSA. The CDR3 length is 16 residues. The DNA for the CDR3 is TGTGCCAGCAGCTTTGACACGAGGTTAGCCAAAAACATTCAGTACTTC. Translating it yields CASSFDTRLAKNIQYF.

V gene TRBV19 combines with J gene TRBJ2-2; maybe TRBD2 (5 bases). The V and J ends lost 7 bases and 4 bases respectively, with 13 bases between them. In germline, CDR1 is LNHDA, CDR2 SQIVND (reference sequence). CDR3 length: 14 residues. Written as DNA, the CDR3 is TGTGCCAGTACGGTCCTCGGGATCACCGGGGAGCTGTTTTTT. Protein: CASTVLGITGELFF.

The genes are TRBV7-2 and TRBJ2-3, with D unresolved. This CDR3 is 12 amino acids long. Germline loops: CDR1 SGHTA, CDR2 FQGNSA. With 0 bases removed from V and 8 bases from J, the gap between germline ends came to 6 bases. The CDR3 loop is CASSLALGTQYF. CDR3 in DNA: TGTGCCAGCAGCTTAGCGCTGGGTACGCAGTATTTT.

The rearrangement joins TRBV7-9 to TRBJ1-2, with D uncertain. CDR1 and CDR2 (germline): SEHNR, FQNEAQ (reference sequence). Between the trimmed V and J ends, which lost 0 bases and 1 base, there was a span of 6 bases. CDR3 length: 14 amino acids. The CDR3 DNA sequence: TGTGCCAGCAGCTTAGCACAGCTTAACTATGGCTACACCTTC. Protein product: CASSLAQLNYGYTF.

The rearrangement joins TRBV28 to TRBJ2-1; D might be TRBD2 (6 bases). The CDR3 spans 16 residues. The germline V gene encodes CDR1 MDHEN and CDR2 SYDVKM. Trimming cost V 0 bases and J 4 bases, with 13 bases left between them. CDR3 in DNA: TGTGCCAGCAGTTTATGGTTAGCGGAAACATACAATGAGCAGTTCTTC. Translation gives CASSLWLAETYNEQFF.

This CDR3 is CAISVSRDYEQYF. The CDR3 DNA follows: TGTGCCATCAGTGTAAGTAGGGACTACGAGCAGTACTTC. The V and J genes are TRBV10-3 and TRBJ2-7; D remains ambiguous. Looked up from germline, CDR1 is ENHRY and CDR2 is SYGVKD. Trimming took 4 bases from V and 3 from J, leaving 10 bases between them. The CDR3 sequence is 13 residues long.

V gene TRBV5-4 combines with J gene TRBJ1-6, with 7 bases fitting TRBD1. After removal of 2 bases from V and 6 bases from J, the junction contained 5 bases not matched to a gene. This CDR3 is 15 amino acids long. Germline CDR1 SGHNT, CDR2 YYREEE (reference sequence). Here the CDR3 reads CASSFNRQGNSPLHF. CDR3 sequence (DNA): TGTGCCAGCAGCTTCAATCGACAGGGTAATTCACCCCTCCACTTT.

The chain recombines TRBV20-1 with TRBJ2-5; the D is unclear. Per germline, CDR1 DFQATT and CDR2 SNEGSKA (reference sequence). This CDR3 spans 10 amino acids. The CDR3 DNA sequence: TGCAGCTCCGGTCGAGAGACCCAGTACTTC. Amino acid sequence: CSSGRETQYF.

The chain links TRBV5-1 to TRBJ1-1; D is unresolved. Per germline, CDR1 SGHRS and CDR2 YFSETQ. The germline V and J ends were trimmed by 0 bases and 4 bases, with 10 bases remaining between them. The CDR3 contains 14 residues. CDR3 sequence reads: CASSLVGRRTEAFF. For the CDR3, the DNA is TGCGCCAGCAGCTTGGTAGGGAGACGCACTGAAGCTTTCTTT.